This TCR beta chain was obtained from a study of control samples from healthy donors and cancer patients. CDR3 size: 15 residues. Looked up from germline, CDR1 is KGHDR and CDR2 is SFDVKD. The junction had 10 bases not matched to a gene; V was cut back by 5 bases and J by 9 bases. The protocol was immunoSEQ multiplex PCR, while the TCRdb copy is restricted to in-frame clones and leaves out a portion. The sample has some 110,000 clones; roughly 93% are singletons. The sample taken for sequencing was blood. The chain employs TRBV24-1 and TRBJ1-2, with 11 bases matching TRBD1. The origin of this receptor is a man aged 25 to 40 in good health. CDR3 residues: CATSARDRGDMSYTF. The CDR3, as DNA: TGTGCCACCAGTGCCAGGGACAGGGGGGATATGAGCTACACCTTC.